This T cell receptor beta chain comes out of a study of blood T cell repertoires in COVID-19. Turning to the study itself: PBMCs, B-cell-depleted T cells, or T cells provided the cDNA or gDNA that made up the material.

Generated by immunoSEQ multiplex PCR, the TCRdb table keeps only in-frame clones and is missing some. Of about 220,000 clones listed, around 80% are singletons. V lost 1 base, J lost 1 base, and 11 bases lay in between. The CDR3 covers 16 residues. Germline CDR1 is SNHLY and CDR2 is FYNNEI. The rearrangement links TRBV2 to TRBJ1-5, with D maybe TRBD1 (5 bases). This TCR came from a man aged 25 to 45 with active or convalescent COVID-19. Sequencing used peripheral blood. The CDR3 is CASSEVAGWSNQPQHF. In nucleotides, the CDR3 is TGTGCCAGCAGTGAAGTGGCAGGGTGGAGCAATCAGCCCCAGCATTTT.